These 3 T cell receptor beta chains were sequenced from one sample in a study of low-dose radiotherapy and immunotherapy resistance in tumors. Time point denoted: after trial treatment. Treatment given: LDRT plus nivolumab, ipilimumab, low-dose cyclophosphamide and aspirin (RACIN trial). First-strand cDNA used TRAV- and TRBV-specific primers, covering alpha and beta chains. An approximately 19-cycle PCR with a constant-region primer and V-primer adapter amplified TCRs. MiXCR, applied by TCRdb to the reads, yields one record per CDR3 protein. The sample has around 80,000 distinct CDR3 sequences, 17% seen once. Sequencing used PBMCs, obtained after low-dose radiotherapy plus immunotherapy. Receptors originate from a male donor with prostate cancer.

This clonotype showed up many times. This chain uses TRBV2 with TRBJ2-6; TRBD1 matches at 10 bases. V shed 5 bases and J 2 bases; nucleotides not matched to a gene: 6. The CDR3 has 17 residues. Germline lookup yields CDR1 SNHLY and CDR2 FYNNEI. The DNA for the CDR3 is TGTGCCAGCAGTCCAAGGACAGGGGGAGCTGGGGCCAACGTCCTGACTTTC. It encodes CASSPRTGGAGANVLTF.

The gene calls are TRBV2 and TRBJ1-5, with TRBD1 identical over 7 bases. The CDR3 runs 15 residues. V gave up 7 bases and J gave up 4 bases; unmatched junction bases: 10. Per the germline V gene, CDR1 is SNHLY and CDR2 is FYNNEI. The DNA of the CDR3 is TGTGCCAGCACTCCTAACAGGGGCGGTAATCAGCCCCAGCATTTT. Encoded protein: CASTPNRGGNQPQHF.

This chain links TRBV6-1 with TRBJ1-3, with D hard to call. The CDR3 totals 16 residues. Germline CDR1 is MNHNS and CDR2 is SASEGT. Trimming left V 6 bases short and J 0 bases short, with 15 bases between. CDR3 bases: TGTGCCAGCAGGGGGATCAGCACATTCTCTGGAAACACCATATATTTT. As protein: CASRGISTFSGNTIYF.